Sequencing of this T cell receptor (beta chain) was carried out in a study of blood T cell repertoires in COVID-19. Whole-study context: COVID-19 samples, acute and convalescent, were from the United States, Italy and Spain. T cells, B-cell-depleted T cells, or PBMCs supplied cDNA or gDNA.

Trimming stripped 7 bases from V and 2 bases from J, with 9 bases between. There are 12 residues in the CDR3. CDR1 SNHLY and CDR2 FYNNEI come from the germline V gene. Per the original methods: From reference gene primer amplification, estimates of nucleated cell counts were derived. The data were produced by immunoSEQ multiplex PCR, yet TCRdb's version contains in-frame clones alone and is incomplete. Clonal size and the V and J genes are those of that table, whereas D and trimming came from the DNA. Seen here are roughly 170,000 clones, 70% to 90% observed once, and the top ten hold less than 25%. The specimen was peripheral blood. The sequence was obtained from an older man with active or convalescent COVID-19. This sequence joins TRBV2 and TRBJ2-7, with a weak D call TRBD2 (5 bases). CDR3 loop: CASTAETYEQYF. The CDR3 nucleotides read TGTGCCAGCACAGCGGAGACCTACGAGCAGTACTTC.